The 18 T cell receptor beta chains listed next were all sequenced from one sample in a study of cytomegalovirus exposure and HLA in healthy donors. Libraries were prepared by immunoSEQ multiplex PCR; TCRdb keeps only in-frame clonotypes and omits some of them. The sample carries 90,000 to 110,000 clones, 85% to 90% recorded once. Sequenced material: PBMCs. Source of these receptors: a young woman in good health and CMV-seronegative.

This clone occurred once. This chain uses TRBV7-6 with TRBJ2-2; maybe TRBD1 (6 bases). Germline CDR1 reads SGHVS; CDR2 reads FNYEAQ. The ends were cut back, 4 bases at V and 1 base at J, with 13 bases in the middle. This CDR3 has 16 residues. DNA for the CDR3: TGTGCCAGCAGCTCATACCGGGACAAGAACACCGGGGAGCTGTTTTTT. Residues: CASSSYRDKNTGELFF. Using reference TRBV7-6 and TRBJ2-2 for the parts outside the CDR3, the full variable domain is GAGVSQSPRYKVTKRGQDVALRCDPISGHVSLYWYRQALGQGPEFLTYFNYEAQQDKSGLPNDRFSAERPEGSISTLTIQRTEQRDSAMYRCASSSYRDKNTGELFFGEGSRLTVL.

The CDR3 DNA is TGTGCCAGCAGCTTAGCAGGGACAGGGTCCGAGCAGTACTTC. It encodes CASSLAGTGSEQYF. The genes are TRBV7-2 and TRBJ2-7; 9 bases are a match to TRBD1. With 0 bases clipped from V and 6 bases from J, the junction kept 3 bases outside the gene matches. The V gene's germline CDR1 is SGHTA and CDR2 FQGNSA. This CDR3 has 14 amino acids.

Written as DNA, the CDR3 is TGTGCCAGCAGCTCGGGACAGCATAGCAATCAGCCCCAGCATTTT. It is translated as CASSSGQHSNQPQHF. The chain couples TRBV7-9 to TRBJ1-5, with 7 positions matching TRBD1. CDR1 SEHNR and CDR2 FQNEAQ come from the germline V gene (reference sequence). The CDR3 is made up of 15 amino acids. The V gene end was trimmed by 4 bases and the J gene end by 0 bases; junction bases not matched to a gene: 3.

The genes are TRBV2 and TRBJ2-5; D is unresolved. CDR1 is SNHLY and CDR2 is FYNNEI in the germline V gene. This CDR3 contains 11 residues. Trimming left V 3 bases short and J 5 bases short, with 4 bases between. The CDR3 region has the DNA TGTGCCAGCAGTGACAGGGAGACCCAGTACTTC. It encodes CASSDRETQYF.

This chain joins TRBV7-2 and TRBJ2-1, with no clear D. Germline CDR1 reads SGHTA; CDR2 reads FQGNSA. The CDR3 has 16 residues. Deletions cut 5 bases from V and 0 bases from J, with 14 bases between. The CDR3 region is CASSQPAVSSYNEQFF. CDR3 sequence (DNA): TGTGCCAGCAGCCAACCCGCGGTTAGCTCCTACAATGAGCAGTTCTTC.

This clone came up once. CDR3 in DNA: TGTGCCAGCAGTGGCGACTCCGGGACAGGGCTCAATGAGCAGTTCTTC. Its protein product is CASSGDSGTGLNEQFF. The chain combines TRBV2 with TRBJ2-1, with 9 nucleotides matching TRBD1. Trimming cost V 4 bases and J 6 bases; bases outside gene matches: 10. The CDR3 runs 16 residues. Germline assignment: CDR1 SNHLY and CDR2 FYNNEI. The variable domain in full, with the rest retrieved from reference TRBV2 and TRBJ2-1, is EPEVTQTPSHQVTQMGQEVILRCVPISNHLYFYWYRQILGQKVEFLVSFYNNEISEKSEIFDDQFSVERPDGSNFTLKIRSTKLEDSAMYFCASSGDSGTGLNEQFFGPGTRLTVL.

This clone came up once. The chain is built from TRBV7-8 and TRBJ2-1; 9 bases agree with TRBD1. The CDR3 totals 19 residues. The germline CDR1 and CDR2 sequences are SGHVS and FQNEAQ. J gave up 5 bases and V 1 base, and 15 bases lay outside the gene matches. In DNA form, the CDR3 reads TGTGCCAGCAGCTTAGTGGCCGGCTCGACAGGGGGTTTACACAATGAGCAGTTCTTC. Encoded protein: CASSLVAGSTGGLHNEQFF.

The chain links TRBV2 to TRBJ1-1; D remains unclear. The V end lost 7 bases, the J end lost 0 bases, and 18 bases lay between the germline ends. Germline loops: CDR1 SNHLY, CDR2 FYNNEI. The CDR3 is 16 amino acids. In DNA form, the CDR3 reads TGTGCCAGCACTGACCCGGGGAATCCATTGAACACTGAAGCTTTCTTT. Translated, it gives CASTDPGNPLNTEAFF.

The J gene is TRBJ1-2, the V gene TRBV6-4; D remains ambiguous. The CDR3 length is 15 residues. V was trimmed by 4 bases and J by 4 bases, leaving 16 bases between them. Germline V lookup: CDR1 MRHNA, CDR2 SNTAGT. CDR3 DNA sequence: TGTGCCAGCAGTGCCGAATACGGGTCTCTCTATGGCTACACCTTC. Amino acid sequence: CASSAEYGSLYGYTF.

The chain links TRBV6-5 to TRBJ2-1; D call uncertain. The V and J ends lost 8 bases and 6 bases respectively, with 11 bases between them. Germline loops: CDR1 MNHEY, CDR2 SVGAGI. This CDR3 spans 12 amino acids. The CDR3 loop reads CASGTRVNEQFF. The CDR3 DNA sequence: TGTGCCAGCGGTACCCGGGTCAATGAGCAGTTCTTC.

This clone was recorded only once. The chain is built from TRBV4-3 and TRBJ1-2; D is possibly TRBD1 (5 bases). The CDR3 runs 16 residues. V was clipped by 0 bases and J by 2 bases, with 13 bases between them. Germline CDR1 and CDR2: LGHNA and YSLEER. The CDR3 nucleotides are TGCGCCAGCAGCCAAGATCGGACGGCAGGGAACTATGGCTACACCTTC. Translation gives CASSQDRTAGNYGYTF.

The V and J genes are TRBV20-1 and TRBJ2-1; maybe TRBD2 (5 bases). Trimming shortened V by 1 base and J by 8 bases, and 6 bases separated the two germline ends. CDR3 length: 11 amino acids. Germline V gives CDR1 DFQATT, CDR2 SNEGSKA (reference sequence). The CDR3 sequence: CSARGGHEQFF. The CDR3 DNA sequence: TGCAGTGCTAGAGGAGGGCATGAGCAGTTCTTC.

For the CDR3, the DNA is TGTGCCAGCACATTCGGGGAGTATGGAAACACCATATATTTT. Protein: CASTFGEYGNTIYF. This rearrangement joins TRBV28 to TRBJ1-3; D unresolved. The V end lost 7 bases, the J end lost 3 bases, and 13 bases lay between the germline ends. Germline-derived CDR1 and CDR2 are MDHEN and SYDVKM. The CDR3 covers 14 residues. Together with reference TRBV28 and TRBJ1-3, the CDR3 gives the full variable domain: DVKVTQSSRYLVKRTGEKVFLECVQDMDHENMFWYRQDPGLGLRLIYFSYDVKMKEKGDIPEGYSVSREKKERFSLILESASTNQTSMYLCASTFGEYGNTIYFGEGSWLTVV.

In DNA, the CDR3 is TGCGCCAGCAGCTTACAGACCGGGACACCCTCTTCCTACGAGCAGTACTTC. This encodes CASSLQTGTPSSYEQYF. The V and J genes are TRBV4-3 and TRBJ2-7; possibly TRBD1 for D (6 bases). V lost 5 bases and J 1 base, leaving 21 bases between the germline ends. CDR3 length equals 17 residues. Germline loops: CDR1 LGHNA, CDR2 YSLEER.

This clone was detected only once. The genes are TRBV29-1 and TRBJ1-1; possible D gene TRBD1, 6 bases. The CDR3 has 12 residues. With 5 bases removed from V and 1 base from J, the gap between germline ends came to 8 bases. Looked up from germline, CDR1 is SQVTM and CDR2 is ANQGSEA. CDR3 in DNA: TGCAGCGTTTCGGGACAGAACACTGAAGCTTTCTTT. Protein product: CSVSGQNTEAFF.

The chain uses TRBV6-5 and TRBJ2-2; the match to TRBD2 covers 8 bases. The CDR3 consists of 15 residues. CDR1 and CDR2 from the germline V gene are MNHEY and SVGAGI. V shed 4 bases, J shed 5 bases, and the junction held 6 bases outside the gene matches. The CDR3 reads CASSSSGGGTGELFF. CDR3 in DNA: TGTGCCAGCAGTTCCAGCGGGGGTGGGACCGGGGAGCTGTTTTTT.

V gene TRBV30 combines with J gene TRBJ2-5, with TRBD1 matching 9 bases. CDR1 GTSNPN and CDR2 SVGIG come from the germline V gene (reference sequence). The CDR3 is made up of 12 amino acids. V lost 3 bases and J lost 5; bases outside the gene matches: 1. The CDR3 reads CAWSGQGETQYF. As DNA, the CDR3 is TGTGCCTGGAGCGGACAGGGGGAGACCCAGTACTTC.

V usage is TRBV7-3 and J usage is TRBJ2-1; maybe TRBD2 (5 bases). CDR3 length equals 15 residues. The germline V gene has CDR1 SGHTA and CDR2 FQGTGA. V lost 5 bases and J 0 bases, leaving 11 bases between the germline ends. The CDR3: CASSLGLGSYNEQFF. DNA of the CDR3: TGTGCCAGCAGCCTTGGACTCGGCTCCTACAATGAGCAGTTCTTC.